The 32 T cell receptor beta chains in this list originate from one sample, sequenced in a study of T cells in Graves' hyperthyroidism and ophthalmopathy. TCR beta CDR3 regions were amplified from RNA transcripts. The primer set for the first-round RT-PCR of the TCR CDR3 was HTBI. TCRdb fed the multiplex PCR reads into MiXCR, producing one record per CDR3 protein. The sample consists of around 600,000 distinct CDR3 sequences, 12% to 15% of them appearing once. Specimen: blood. These receptors originate from a woman aged 18-29 years with Graves' ophthalmopathy.

This clonotype was detected only a few times. This chain connects TRBV28 to TRBJ2-7; D unresolved. V was cut by 5 bases and J by 6 bases, with 8 bases left in between. Germline loops: CDR1 MDHEN, CDR2 SYDVKM. The CDR3 extends over 11 amino acids. The CDR3 coding sequence is TGTGCCAGCAGTACCTATCGCGAGCAGTACTTC. It is translated as CASSTYREQYF.

This clonotype showed up just a few times. This may arise from a read error, as a much more abundant clone is one base away. The CDR3 ends on some other residue instead of the conserved phenylalanine or tryptophan, so this is likely a read error. The V call is TRBV28, the J call TRBJ1-2; D ambiguous. This CDR3 spans 11 amino acids. Trimming took off 6 bases at V and 0 bases at J, with 2 bases between the two ends. Germline V gene lookup returns CDR1 MDHEN and CDR2 SYDVKM. The CDR3 bases are TGTGCCAGCAGAGCTAACTATGGCTACACCCTC. Translating gives CASRANYGYTL.

This chain joins TRBV7-9 and TRBJ1-2; 7 nucleotides align to TRBD1. This CDR3 is 14 amino acids long. The trim removed 5 bases at V and 4 bases at J, leaving 7 bases unmatched. Germline CDR1 and CDR2: SEHNR and FQNEAQ (reference sequence). The CDR3 is CASSLGTAFYGYTF. CDR3 nucleotides: TGTGCCAGCAGCCTGGGGACAGCCTTCTATGGCTACACCTTC.

This chain connects TRBV9 to TRBJ1-2; D is perhaps TRBD1 (5 bases). This CDR3 has 17 amino acids. Per the germline V gene, CDR1 is SGDLS and CDR2 is YYNGEE. Trimming cost V 3 bases and J 0 bases, with 18 bases left between them. CDR3 DNA sequence: TGTGCCAGCAGCGCCTCGACAGTAGTTCGAGCTAACTATGGCTACACCTTC. Translating it yields CASSASTVVRANYGYTF.

The chain uses TRBV6-1 and TRBJ2-2, with 7 bases matching TRBD1. Germline CDR1 and CDR2: MNHNS and SASEGT. The CDR3 loop spans 14 amino acids. With 5 bases clipped from V and 6 bases from J, the junction kept 6 bases outside the gene matches. For the CDR3, the DNA is TGTGCCAGCAGTCTCCAAGGGGGCTCCGGGGAGCTGTTTTTT. Its translation: CASSLQGGSGELFF.

This clonotype showed up just a few times. This sequence joins TRBV4-2 and TRBJ1-5; D is possibly TRBD1 (6 bases). V was cut by 0 bases and J by 5 bases, with 14 bases left in between. The CDR3 runs 16 residues. Germline assignment: CDR1 LGHNA and CDR2 YNFKEQ. The CDR3 reads CASSQERQAPHQPQHF. CDR3 sequence (DNA): TGTGCCAGCAGCCAAGAAAGACAGGCACCCCATCAGCCCCAGCATTTT.

J is TRBJ2-7 and V is TRBV20-1; 14 bases line up with TRBD2. V dropped 0 bases and J dropped 4; count of bases not matched to a gene: 14. The CDR3 sequence is 19 residues long. CDR1 and CDR2 from the germline V gene are DFQATT and SNEGSKA (reference sequence). The CDR3 is CSAREVGLAGGPRPYEQYF. For the CDR3, the DNA is TGCAGTGCTAGAGAAGTAGGACTAGCGGGAGGCCCTCGACCTTACGAGCAGTACTTC.

The chain combines TRBV24-1 with TRBJ2-7; D is perhaps TRBD2 (6 bases). Germline CDR1 KGHDR, CDR2 SFDVKD. The length of the CDR3 is 16 residues. V gave up 3 bases and J gave up 3 bases, with 17 bases separating them. In DNA, the CDR3 is TGTGCCACCAGTGATAAGGGAGGTGACTTTCTCTACGAGCAGTACTTC. Translating gives CATSDKGGDFLYEQYF.

This clonotype was recorded many times. The genes are TRBV28 and TRBJ1-5; TRBD1 is a possible D gene (5 bases). The CDR3 has 12 amino acids. Trimming cost V 5 bases and J 8 bases, with 10 bases left between them. CDR1 is MDHEN and CDR2 is SYDVKM in the germline V gene. The CDR3 spells CASSLKGEPQHF. DNA of the CDR3: TGTGCCAGCAGTCTAAAAGGGGAGCCCCAGCATTTT.

The sample holds many counts of this clonotype. The chain employs TRBV20-1 and TRBJ2-2, with D uncertain. V was shortened by 3 bases and J by 0 bases, with 8 bases between the two germline ends. This CDR3 contains 14 residues. The germline V gene has CDR1 DFQATT and CDR2 SNEGSKA (reference sequence). The CDR3 bases are TGCAGTGCTAGCGGGTTACCGAACACCGGGGAGCTGTTTTTT. The encoded protein is CSASGLPNTGELFF.

This clonotype was counted ten times or more. V gene TRBV5-1 combines with J gene TRBJ1-1, with a tentative D call TRBD1 (5 bases). CDR1 is SGHRS and CDR2 is YFSETQ in the germline V gene. V lost 2 bases and J 1 base, leaving 12 bases between the germline ends. The CDR3 length is 15 residues. CDR3 region: CASSLSEGTNTEAFF. CDR3 coding DNA: TGCGCCAGCAGCTTATCTGAGGGGACGAACACTGAAGCTTTCTTT.

Ten or more counts support this clonotype. The chain is built from TRBV2 and TRBJ2-4; no definite D call. The germline gives CDR1 SNHLY, CDR2 FYNNEI. V was shortened by 1 base and J by 9 bases, with 7 bases between the two germline ends. The CDR3 length is 12 residues. CDR3 nucleotide sequence: TGTGCCAGCAGTGAAGGCAGAACCATTCAGTACTTC. Translated: CASSEGRTIQYF.

The chain has TRBV9 and TRBJ2-3, with a tentative D call TRBD2 (6 bases). Looked up from germline, CDR1 is SGDLS and CDR2 is YYNGEE. V was trimmed by 3 bases and J by 0 bases, leaving 14 bases between them. CDR3 size: 16 residues. The CDR3: CASSAVAAPSTDTQYF. The CDR3 bases are TGTGCCAGCAGCGCGGTAGCGGCCCCTAGCACAGATACGCAGTATTTT.

The gene calls are TRBV7-9 and TRBJ2-2, with 10 nucleotides matching TRBD1. The V gene end was trimmed by 7 bases and the J gene end by 6 bases; junction bases not matched to a gene: 5. Looked up from germline, CDR1 is SEHNR and CDR2 is FQNEAQ (reference sequence). The CDR3 covers 14 residues. The DNA for the CDR3 is TGTGCCAGCACCCGACAGGGGGCCGCCGGGGAGCTGTTTTTT. Translated: CASTRQGAAGELFF.

This clonotype was found a few times. V is TRBV5-1 and J is TRBJ1-2, with 12 bases fitting TRBD1. The trim removed 3 bases at V and 6 bases at J, leaving 9 bases unmatched. From germline, CDR1 is SGHRS and CDR2 YFSETQ. CDR3 size: 16 residues. Here the CDR3 reads CASSSRPGQGADGYTF. The CDR3 coding sequence is TGCGCCAGCAGCTCCCGCCCGGGACAGGGGGCTGATGGCTACACCTTC.

This clonotype was seen at least ten times. J is TRBJ1-1 and V is TRBV13; D gene ambiguous. CDR1 is PRHDT and CDR2 is FYEKMQ in the germline V gene (reference sequence). The CDR3 is 10 residues long. V was pared by 6 bases and J by 8 bases, with 7 bases between. CDR3 region: CASRRIEAFF. In DNA form, the CDR3 reads TGTGCCAGCAGACGCATAGAAGCTTTCTTT. The full variable domain, rest sourced from reference TRBV13 and TRBJ1-1, is AAGVIQSPRHLIKEKRETATLKCYPIPRHDTVYWYQQGPGQDPQFLISFYEKMQSDKGSIPDRFSAQQFSDYHSELNMSSLELGDSALYFCASRRIEAFFGQGTRLTVV.

This clonotype was seen ten or more times. The chain combines TRBV5-8 with TRBJ2-1; 8 bases align to TRBD2. Germline V gives CDR1 SGHTS, CDR2 YDEGEE. Trimming at V came to 4 bases and at J to 7 bases, leaving 7 bases not matched to a gene. The length of the CDR3 is 14 residues. Here the CDR3 reads CASSTGTSRNEQFF. CDR3 bases: TGTGCCAGCAGCACCGGGACTAGTAGGAATGAGCAGTTCTTC.

As to this clonotype: The junction departs from germline at one end; a sequencing error may be responsible. V gene TRBV6-1 combines with J gene TRBJ2-2; TRBD1 matches at 7 bases. This CDR3 has 15 residues. Germline V gives CDR1 MNHNS, CDR2 SASEGT. CDR3 bases: TGTGCCAGCAGCCCCGGGACAGCAAACACCGGGGAGCTGTCTTTT. It encodes CASSPGTANTGELSF.

This chain uses TRBV18 with TRBJ2-1; 10 nucleotides align to TRBD2. This CDR3 region has 15 residues. Germline V gene data show CDR1 as KGHSH and CDR2 as LQKENI. The V gene end was trimmed by 2 bases and the J gene end by 7 bases; junction bases not matched to a gene: 5. For the CDR3, the DNA is TGTGCCAGCTCACCAAGGGCTAGCGGGGGAAATGAGCAGTTCTTC. This codes for CASSPRASGGNEQFF.

There are a few counts of this clonotype. The chain recombines TRBV19 with TRBJ1-2; TRBD1 matches 9 bases. Germline trimming cut 9 bases from V and 6 bases from J; bases unmatched to any gene: 5. This CDR3 is built from 12 residues. Looked up from germline, CDR1 is LNHDA and CDR2 is SQIVND (reference sequence). The CDR3 sequence is CASGTGNHGYTF. In DNA form, the CDR3 reads TGTGCCAGCGGGACAGGGAATCATGGCTACACCTTC.

This clonotype was found many times. The chain employs TRBV29-1 and TRBJ2-7; 7 nucleotides agree with TRBD1. CDR3 length: 15 amino acids. V lost 4 bases to trimming and J lost 2 bases; unmatched junction nucleotides: 11. Germline V lookup: CDR1 SQVTM, CDR2 ANQGSEA. The CDR3 DNA reads as TGCAGCGTTGTACCATCGACAGGGCCCACCTACGAGCAGTACTTC. As protein: CSVVPSTGPTYEQYF.

The rearrangement uses TRBV30 and TRBJ2-7; unclear D gene. Trimming removed 3 bases at V and 0 bases at J, with 6 bases between. The CDR3 totals 12 residues. Looked up from germline, CDR1 is GTSNPN and CDR2 is SVGIG (reference sequence). CDR3 DNA: TGTGCCTGGAGGCAGAGCTCCTACGAGCAGTACTTC. This encodes CAWRQSSYEQYF.

Notes on this clonotype: Possible read error: a much larger clone is one base away. Lacking the conserved final phenylalanine or tryptophan, this CDR3 likely reflects a read error. This rearrangement joins TRBV5-1 to TRBJ2-1, with 8 bases fitting TRBD1. V lost 4 bases to trimming and J lost 2 bases; unmatched junction nucleotides: 8. The CDR3 length is 16 residues. Germline V CDR1 and CDR2: SGHRS, YFSETQ. CDR3 nucleotide sequence: TGCGCCAGCAGCCCCAGGGGGCATGTCACCTACAATGAGCAGTTCCTC. Translated, it gives CASSPRGHVTYNEQFL.

This clonotype has a count of ten or more. V usage is TRBV7-8 and J usage is TRBJ1-5; maybe TRBD1 (5 bases). The CDR3 consists of 15 residues. Germline CDR1 is SGHVS and CDR2 is FQNEAQ. Trimming shortened V by 5 bases and J by 1 base, and 12 bases separated the two germline ends. Here the CDR3 DNA reads TGTGCCAGCAGCCAAACGAGGGACAGCAATCAGCCCCAGCATTTT. Encoded protein: CASSQTRDSNQPQHF.

This clonotype was seen many times. J is TRBJ1-1 and V is TRBV7-9; weak D call: TRBD1 (5 bases). Trimming took 0 bases from V and 6 from J, leaving 11 bases between them. Germline CDR1 SEHNR, CDR2 FQNEAQ (reference sequence). This CDR3 has 14 amino acids. Here the CDR3 reads CASSLAQGGPEAFF. CDR3 bases: TGTGCCAGCAGCTTAGCGCAGGGAGGGCCTGAAGCTTTCTTT. Combining the CDR3 with reference TRBV7-9 and TRBJ1-1 gives the whole variable domain DTGVSQNPRHKITKRGQNVTFRCDPISEHNRLYWYRQTLGQGPEFLTYFQNEAQLEKSRLLSDRFSAERPKGSFSTLEIQRTEQGDSAMYLCASSLAQGGPEAFFGQGTRLTVV.

This clonotype was seen many times. The chain carries TRBV28 and TRBJ1-1; no clear D. Germline V lookup: CDR1 MDHEN, CDR2 SYDVKM. The CDR3 covers 12 residues. Trimming removed 4 bases from V and 3 bases from J, with 6 bases in between. CDR3 in amino acids: CASSSTYTEAFF. The CDR3 nucleotides are TGTGCCAGCAGTTCAACCTACACTGAAGCTTTCTTT.

This clonotype came up a few times. The V and J genes are TRBV30 and TRBJ2-2; TRBD1 matches 9 bases. Germline-derived CDR1 and CDR2 are GTSNPN and SVGIG (reference sequence). This CDR3 has 14 amino acids. Trimming cost V 7 bases and J 6 bases; bases outside gene matches: 9. The CDR3 nucleotides read TGTGCCTCGGGTCGGGGACAGGGTTCCGGGGAGCTGTTTTTT. Translating it yields CASGRGQGSGELFF.

Ten or more counts support this clonotype. The chain recombines TRBV3-1 with TRBJ2-2; D possibly corresponds to TRBD2 (6 bases). The germline V gene encodes CDR1 LGHDT and CDR2 YNNKEL (reference sequence). The V gene lost 4 bases and the J gene lost 1 base, with 13 bases spanning the gap. The CDR3 totals 16 residues. CDR3 amino acids: CASSPGTPMNTGELFF. CDR3 in DNA: TGTGCCAGCAGCCCCGGGACTCCGATGAACACCGGGGAGCTGTTTTTT.

Details on this clonotype: A much larger clone differs from this one at a single base, so this may be a read error. The chain has TRBV18 and TRBJ1-5; tentatively, D is TRBD1 (5 bases). Germline V CDR1 and CDR2: KGHSH, LQKENI. The CDR3 consists of 13 residues. The CDR3 is CTSSEGAGQPQHF. CDR3 nucleotide sequence: TGTACCAGCTCAGAAGGGGCTGGTCAGCCCCAGCATTTT.

The chain combines TRBV10-2 with TRBJ2-2; 7 bases align to TRBD1. The junction had 9 bases not matched to a gene; V was cut back by 7 bases and J by 7 bases. The CDR3 is 14 amino acids. CDR1 is WSHSY and CDR2 is SAAADI in the germline V gene. In DNA form, the CDR3 reads TGCGCCAGCATGGGAAGGGGGCATATCGGGGAGCTGTTTTTT. Protein product: CASMGRGHIGELFF.

This clonotype has only a few counts. The rearrangement links TRBV6-1 to TRBJ2-1; TRBD2 matches at 7 bases. Germline CDR1 reads MNHNS; CDR2 reads SASEGT. This CDR3 contains 13 residues. With 8 bases clipped from V and 10 bases from J, the junction kept 11 bases outside the gene matches. The CDR3 sequence is CASGGGGSQEQFF. DNA of the CDR3: TGTGCCAGCGGGGGGGGGGGATCTCAGGAGCAGTTCTTC.

The rearrangement uses TRBV29-1 and TRBJ2-7; D might be TRBD2 (6 bases). Germline V CDR1 and CDR2: SQVTM, ANQGSEA. Trimming removed 7 bases at V and 2 bases at J, with 18 bases between. This CDR3 contains 14 residues. The CDR3 protein is CSAGRDGSPYEQYF. CDR3 in DNA: TGCAGCGCAGGACGTGACGGGAGCCCCTACGAGCAGTACTTC.